The 31 T cell receptor beta chains presented below share a single source sample, sequenced in a study of CD8 T cells in Susac syndrome. RNA was extracted with the RNeasy kit, and a quantity of about 0.5 to 1 ug was reverse transcribed using random hexamers. One entry per CDR3 protein results from TCRdb running MiXCR on the immunoSEQ multiplex PCR reads. In the table there are some 300,000 distinct CDR3 sequences, about 91% of which are singletons. Sample: CD8+ T cells from PBMCs. The source of these receptors is a human donor with multiple sclerosis.

This chain uses TRBV7-9 with TRBJ2-5; 8 bases agree with TRBD2. V lost 1 base and J lost 3; bases outside the gene matches: 4. Germline-derived CDR1 and CDR2 are SEHNR and FQNEAQ (reference sequence). CDR3 size: 15 residues. As DNA, the CDR3 is TGTGCCAGCAGCTTAGACGGGAGGGGAGAAGAGACCCAGTACTTC. It translates to CASSLDGRGEETQYF.

The J gene is TRBJ2-7, the V gene TRBV20-1, with 9 bases identical to TRBD2. V gave up 4 bases and J gave up 3 bases; unmatched junction bases: 7. The CDR3 sequence is 14 residues long. Per the germline V gene, CDR1 is DFQATT and CDR2 is SNEGSKA (reference sequence). CDR3 residues: CSAISGSHVYEQYF. The CDR3, as DNA: TGCAGTGCTATTAGCGGGAGTCACGTCTACGAGCAGTACTTC.

The genes are TRBV23-1 and TRBJ2-5; D perhaps matches TRBD2 (7 bases). TRBV23-1 is an ORF, and what it does is uncertain. CDR3 length: 17 residues. V lost 2 bases, J lost 0 bases, and 16 bases lay in between. The CDR3 nucleotides read TGCGCCAGCAGTCAACCGGGGGGCCGAAAAAACCAAGAGACCCAGTACTTC. Translation: CASSQPGGRKNQETQYF.

This chain joins TRBV20-1 and TRBJ2-7; TRBD2 matches at 8 bases. Germline values: CDR1 DFQATT, CDR2 SNEGSKA (reference sequence). J gave up 6 bases and V 1 base, and 8 bases lay outside the gene matches. The CDR3 is 14 residues long. CDR3 bases: TGCAGTGCTAGAGCCGGGACTAGTGATCGCGAGCAGTACTTC. Protein product: CSARAGTSDREQYF.

This chain uses TRBV20-1 with TRBJ1-1; D is possibly TRBD1 (6 bases). The CDR3 runs 11 residues. Germline V CDR1 and CDR2: DFQATT, SNEGSKA (reference sequence). The CDR3 bases are TGCAGCGTCTCAATCAGGGGCGAAGCTTTCTTT. Residues: CSVSIRGEAFF.

This chain links TRBV19 with TRBJ2-7, with a possible D match to TRBD2 (6 bases). CDR3 length equals 15 residues. CDR1 is LNHDA, CDR2 SQIVND, per germline (reference sequence). Trimming shortened V by 4 bases and J by 2 bases, and 15 bases separated the two germline ends. In DNA form, the CDR3 reads TGTGCCAGTAGTACCTCCGGGACTGGGACCTACGAGCAGTACTTC. It codes for CASSTSGTGTYEQYF.

The chain has TRBV27 and TRBJ2-5, with D perhaps TRBD1 (6 bases). Germline-derived CDR1 and CDR2 are MNHEY and SMNVEV (reference sequence). CDR3 size: 14 residues. The V and J ends lost 4 bases and 5 bases respectively, with 14 bases between them. CDR3 in DNA: TGTGCCAGCAGTTCCGTAACAGGGCCCGAGACCCAGTACTTC. It yields the protein CASSSVTGPETQYF.

This clonotype was counted once. This chain joins TRBV15 and TRBJ2-1; no reliable D call. CDR1 and CDR2 from the germline V gene are LNHNV and YYDKDF (reference sequence). The ends were cut back, 1 base at V and 7 bases at J, with 17 bases in the middle. This CDR3 has 16 amino acids. This CDR3 is CATSRGENLPHNEQFF. The CDR3 DNA reads TGTGCCACCAGCAGAGGAGAGAACCTGCCCCATAATGAGCAGTTCTTC.

The V gene is TRBV12-3 or TRBV12-4, the J gene TRBJ2-7, with 7 bases aligning to TRBD1. CDR3 length equals 14 residues. V gave up 4 bases and J gave up 2 bases; unmatched junction bases: 5. CDR3 nucleotides: TGTGCCAGCAGTTATAGGACAGGCACCTACGAGCAGTACTTC. This sequence encodes CASSYRTGTYEQYF.

The chain carries TRBV7-2 and TRBJ2-5; no clear D. This CDR3 contains 14 residues. V was pared by 0 bases and J by 1 base, with 6 bases between. Germline CDR1 is SGHTA and CDR2 is FQGNSA. Written as DNA, the CDR3 is TGTGCCAGCAGCTTAGCGCTGGGCCAAGAGACCCAGTACTTC. The encoded protein is CASSLALGQETQYF.

V gene TRBV7-3 combines with J gene TRBJ2-7; TRBD1 or TRBD2 may be the D gene (5 bases each). Trimming left V 5 bases short and J 2 bases short, with 13 bases between. The CDR3 consists of 14 residues. Germline lookup yields CDR1 SGHTA and CDR2 FQGTGA. The CDR3 protein is CASSPGTDPYEQYF. The DNA for the CDR3 is TGTGCCAGCAGCCCCGGGACGGATCCCTACGAGCAGTACTTC.

The genes are TRBV12-3 or TRBV12-4 and TRBJ2-7, with 16 nucleotides matching TRBD2. V gave up 4 bases and J gave up 0 bases; unmatched junction bases: 6. The CDR3 is 18 residues long. The CDR3 sequence: CASSSGLAGGISSYEQYF. The CDR3 nucleotides are TGTGCCAGCAGTTCGGGACTAGCGGGAGGGATTAGCTCCTACGAGCAGTACTTC.

This chain uses TRBV7-9 with TRBJ1-1; D is uncertain. The germline V gene has CDR1 SEHNR and CDR2 FQNEAQ (reference sequence). The V and J ends lost 5 bases and 1 base respectively, with 14 bases between them. The CDR3 consists of 15 residues. CDR3 region: CASSPLEVTNTEAFF. CDR3 sequence (DNA): TGTGCCAGCAGCCCCCTAGAGGTGACGAACACTGAAGCTTTCTTT.

The rearrangement links TRBV30 to TRBJ2-3; D may be TRBD1 (5 bases). Between the trimmed V and J ends, which lost 2 bases and 4 bases, there was a span of 10 bases. The germline V gene encodes CDR1 GTSNPN and CDR2 SVGIG (reference sequence). The CDR3 has 13 residues. Written as DNA, the CDR3 is TGTGCCTGGAGTTGGTGGGGCGCAGATACGCAGTATTTT. The encoded protein is CAWSWWGADTQYF.

The chain uses TRBV20-1 and TRBJ1-6; D unresolved. Trimming stripped 3 bases from V and 7 bases from J, with 19 bases between. The CDR3 has 16 amino acids. Germline V gene data show CDR1 as DFQATT and CDR2 as SNEGSKA (reference sequence). The CDR3 DNA reads as TGCAGTGCTAGTGGATCCCTAAGGACGGAGAATTCACCCCTCCACTTT. Amino acids: CSASGSLRTENSPLHF.

This sequence joins TRBV19 and TRBJ2-7; D gene uncertain. Germline V CDR1 and CDR2: LNHDA, SQIVND (reference sequence). V was pared by 3 bases and J by 1 base, with 7 bases between. The CDR3 has 13 amino acids. The DNA of the CDR3 is TGTGCCAGTAGTATCGGCAGATCCTACGAGCAGTACTTC. Translated, it gives CASSIGRSYEQYF. Supplemented by reference TRBV19 and TRBJ2-7, the full variable domain reads DGGITQSPKYLFRKEGQNVTLSCEQNLNHDAMYWYRQDPGQGLRLIYYSQIVNDFQKGDIAEGYSVSREKKESFPLTVTSAQKNPTAFYLCASSIGRSYEQYFGPGTRLTVT.

The CDR3 protein is CAWSLTGNTEAFF. CDR3 bases: TGTGCCTGGAGTTTGACAGGGAACACTGAAGCTTTCTTT. This sequence joins TRBV30 and TRBJ1-1, with a possible D match to TRBD1 (6 bases). V dropped 2 bases and J dropped 1 base, with 8 bases sitting between them. Germline-derived CDR1 and CDR2 are GTSNPN and SVGIG (reference sequence). The length of the CDR3 is 13 residues.

This sequence joins TRBV9 and TRBJ2-7; TRBD2 aligns across 7 bases. Trimming at V came to 4 bases and at J to 2 bases, leaving 6 bases not matched to a gene. CDR1 and CDR2 (germline): SGDLS, YYNGEE. The CDR3 spans 14 residues. Written as DNA, the CDR3 is TGTGCCAGCAGCCCCGGGGGGTTCACCTACGAGCAGTACTTC. Its translation: CASSPGGFTYEQYF.

Only one count was recorded for this clonotype. The chain links TRBV14 to TRBJ2-2; 8 bases map to TRBD1. This CDR3 spans 16 amino acids. Germline lookup yields CDR1 SGHDN and CDR2 FVKESK. The V and J ends lost 0 bases and 7 bases, in that order; junction bases with no gene match: 7. CDR3 bases: TGTGCCAGCAGCCAAGAGGTAGCAGGGGGCCACGGGGAGCTGTTTTTT. The encoded protein is CASSQEVAGGHGELFF.

The chain links TRBV19 to TRBJ2-1, with D perhaps matching TRBD1 (5 bases). V lost 3 bases and J 2 bases, leaving 20 bases between the germline ends. CDR3 length: 18 amino acids. Germline CDR1 LNHDA, CDR2 SQIVND (reference sequence). CDR3 protein: CASSISPRQRIAYNEQFF. CDR3 coding DNA: TGTGCCAGTAGTATCAGTCCCAGACAGCGAATAGCCTACAATGAGCAGTTCTTC.

The chain links TRBV5-1 to TRBJ2-2, with 7 nucleotides matching TRBD1. J gave up 6 bases and V 7 bases, and 9 bases lay outside the gene matches. Germline V gene lookup returns CDR1 SGHRS and CDR2 YFSETQ. This CDR3 region has 14 residues. Written as DNA, the CDR3 is TGCGCCAGCCTTAACTATCAGGGGGCCGGGGAGCTGTTTTTT. Amino acid sequence: CASLNYQGAGELFF. The full variable domain, in which reference TRBV5-1 and TRBJ2-2 provide the parts outside the CDR3, is KAGVTQTPRYLIKTRGQQVTLSCSPISGHRSVSWYQQTPGQGLQFLFEYFSETQRNKGNFPGRFSGRQFSNSRSEMNVSTLELGDSALYLCASLNYQGAGELFFGEGSRLTVL.

Only a few counts were recorded for this clonotype. CDR3 amino acids: CASSSDRGSYEQYF. The DNA for the CDR3 is TGTGCCAGCAGTTCCGACAGGGGGAGCTACGAGCAGTACTTC. The V call is TRBV27, the J call TRBJ2-7; 9 bases fit TRBD1. CDR1 and CDR2 (germline): MNHEY, SMNVEV (reference sequence). The V segment lost 4 bases and the J segment 3 bases; nucleotides outside the gene matches: 4. CDR3 length: 14 amino acids.

The chain recombines TRBV20-1 with TRBJ2-1, with TRBD2 matching over 8 bases. The V segment lost 2 bases and the J segment 9 bases; nucleotides outside the gene matches: 6. The CDR3 contains 13 residues. Germline V gene lookup returns CDR1 DFQATT and CDR2 SNEGSKA (reference sequence). The CDR3 coding sequence is TGCAGTGCTAGAAGAGCGGGAGATGGTGAGCAGTTCTTC. This translates into CSARRAGDGEQFF.

The rearrangement joins TRBV29-1 to TRBJ2-2; TRBD2 agrees at 10 bases. Germline loops: CDR1 SQVTM, CDR2 ANQGSEA. The CDR3 spans 16 residues. Losses at the gene ends were 0 bases for V and 5 bases for J; bases not matched to a gene: 6. The CDR3 loop is CSVEDPASGRTGELFF. The CDR3, as DNA: TGCAGCGTTGAAGATCCCGCTAGCGGGAGAACCGGGGAGCTGTTTTTT.

V is TRBV19 and J is TRBJ2-3; D is unclear. Deletions cut 7 bases from V and 6 bases from J, with 8 bases between. Germline assignment: CDR1 LNHDA and CDR2 SQIVND (reference sequence). This CDR3 spans 11 amino acids. In nucleotides, the CDR3 is TGTGCCAGTACCCTGGGTGATACGCAGTATTTT. Residues: CASTLGDTQYF. The full variable domain, its missing parts supplied by reference TRBV19 and TRBJ2-3, is DGGITQSPKYLFRKEGQNVTLSCEQNLNHDAMYWYRQDPGQGLRLIYYSQIVNDFQKGDIAEGYSVSREKKESFPLTVTSAQKNPTAFYLCASTLGDTQYFGPGTRLTVL.

The chain couples TRBV7-2 to TRBJ2-1; TRBD2 matches at 14 bases. The germline V gene encodes CDR1 SGHTA and CDR2 FQGNSA. The ends lost 4 bases at V and 6 bases at J; junction bases unmatched: 2. The CDR3 is 15 amino acids. The CDR3 here is CASSWTSGRSNEQFF. CDR3 bases: TGTGCCAGCAGCTGGACTAGCGGGAGGTCCAATGAGCAGTTCTTC.

The V gene is TRBV29-1, the J gene TRBJ2-5; possible D gene TRBD1, 5 bases. Trimming left V 0 bases short and J 7 bases short, with 9 bases between. There are 12 residues in the CDR3. Germline CDR1 is SQVTM and CDR2 is ANQGSEA. In DNA form, the CDR3 reads TGCAGCGTTGAAGAGGGGCGGAGGACCCAGTACTTC. Its protein is CSVEEGRRTQYF.

The gene calls are TRBV20-1 and TRBJ2-7, with 8 bases fitting TRBD2. Germline lookup yields CDR1 DFQATT and CDR2 SNEGSKA (reference sequence). CDR3 length: 13 amino acids. The CDR3 DNA is TGCAGCCATGTACTAGCGGACTCCTACGAGCAGTACTTC. This codes for CSHVLADSYEQYF.

The chain carries TRBV19 and TRBJ2-7, with 13 nucleotides matching TRBD2. Germline V gene sequence: CDR1 LNHDA, CDR2 SQIVND (reference sequence). V dropped 7 bases and J dropped 3; count of bases not matched to a gene: 3. The CDR3 is 14 amino acids. This chain's CDR3 is CASTRTSGSYEQYF. CDR3 sequence (DNA): TGTGCCAGTACGAGGACTAGCGGGAGCTACGAGCAGTACTTC.

The CDR3 DNA reads TGCGCCAGCAGCTCGGGGGACAGCATGCGCACAGATACGCAGTATTTT. Amino acid sequence: CASSSGDSMRTDTQYF. This chain uses TRBV5-1 with TRBJ2-3, with D maybe TRBD1 (7 bases). The CDR3 has 16 amino acids. Trimming left V 3 bases short and J 1 base short, with 15 bases between. The germline gives CDR1 SGHRS, CDR2 YFSETQ.

The chain employs TRBV2 and TRBJ2-3; 12 nucleotides align to TRBD2. In germline, CDR1 is SNHLY, CDR2 FYNNEI. V was clipped by 3 bases and J by 2 bases; unmatched bases: 6. CDR3 length: 17 residues. CDR3 in DNA: TGTGCCAGCAGTGATACGACTAGCGGGAGCCTCACAGATACGCAGTATTTT. It yields the protein CASSDTTSGSLTDTQYF. Together with reference TRBV2 and TRBJ2-3, the CDR3 gives the full variable domain: EPEVTQTPSHQVTQMGQEVILRCVPISNHLYFYWYRQILGQKVEFLVSFYNNEISEKSEIFDDQFSVERPDGSNFTLKIRSTKLEDSAMYFCASSDTTSGSLTDTQYFGPGTRLTVL.